A single sample gave rise to the 27 T cell receptor beta chains below, sequenced in a study of CD8 T cells in Susac syndrome. An input of about 0.5 to 1 ug of RNA was subjected to reverse transcription using random hexamers. In TCRdb, the immunoSEQ multiplex PCR reads were re-called with MiXCR into one record per CDR3 protein. The sample contains fewer than 200,000 distinct CDR3 sequences, around 90% of which appear only once. Input material: CD4+ T cells from PBMCs. These receptors all stem from a human donor with Susac syndrome.

The genes are TRBV12-3 or TRBV12-4 and TRBJ1-5, with D possibly matching TRBD1 (5 bases). This CDR3 region has 15 residues. With 4 bases removed from V and 10 bases from J, the gap between germline ends came to 20 bases. Here the CDR3 DNA reads TGTGCCAGCAGTTCCCGGGGACCCCGATTTGGACCCCAGCATTTT. Protein: CASSSRGPRFGPQHF.

This clonotype was counted between two and nine times. This chain links TRBV20-1 with TRBJ1-1; TRBD1 agrees at 7 bases. Trimming cost V 2 bases and J 0 bases; bases outside gene matches: 3. CDR3 size: 14 residues. Germline CDR1 DFQATT, CDR2 SNEGSKA (reference sequence). In DNA form, the CDR3 reads TGCAGTGCTAGACAGGGGGGAATGAACACTGAAGCTTTCTTT. It codes for CSARQGGMNTEAFF.

This chain joins TRBV10-3 and TRBJ2-7; D is uncertain. This CDR3 region has 13 residues. V was shortened by 2 bases and J by 2 bases, with 7 bases between the two germline ends. Germline V gene data show CDR1 as ENHRY and CDR2 as SYGVKD. The CDR3 loop reads CAISEGPPYEQYF. Here the CDR3 DNA reads TGTGCCATCAGTGAGGGTCCTCCCTACGAGCAGTACTTC.

The chain recombines TRBV4-1 with TRBJ2-7; 8 positions agree with TRBD1. The V gene's germline CDR1 is MGHRA and CDR2 YSYEKL. Trimming removed 10 bases from V and 6 bases from J; junction bases left unmatched: 14. CDR3 length: 14 residues. The CDR3 DNA is TGCGCCAACGGGCTCGGACAGGGTTCTGGCGAGCAGTACTTC. Amino acid sequence: CANGLGQGSGEQYF.

The rearrangement joins TRBV3-1 to TRBJ1-1; D is uncertain. CDR3 size: 14 residues. Trimming cost V 1 base and J 2 bases, with 8 bases left between them. Germline CDR1 and CDR2: LGHDT and YNNKEL (reference sequence). For the CDR3, the DNA is TGTGCCAGCAGCCAAGTAGAGGCCAACACTGAAGCTTTCTTT. Translation: CASSQVEANTEAFF.

The rearrangement uses TRBV5-1 and TRBJ2-7, with D hard to call. The CDR3 sequence is 13 residues long. The germline gives CDR1 SGHRS, CDR2 YFSETQ. With 4 bases removed from V and 1 base from J, the gap between germline ends came to 9 bases. The CDR3 region is CASSALDSYEQYF. In DNA, the CDR3 is TGCGCCAGCAGCGCTCTAGATTCCTACGAGCAGTACTTC.

The chain joins TRBV4-2 to TRBJ2-5; no clear D gene. The CDR3 runs 15 residues. V was trimmed by 0 bases and J by 2 bases, leaving 10 bases between them. CDR1 and CDR2 (germline): LGHNA, YNFKEQ. DNA for the CDR3: TGTGCCAGCAGCCAAGACATCGTAGTTCAAGAGACCCAGTACTTC. It encodes CASSQDIVVQETQYF.

V and J are TRBV5-1 and TRBJ1-1; D unclear. CDR3 length equals 17 residues. Germline V gene sequence: CDR1 SGHRS, CDR2 YFSETQ. The V gene lost 4 bases and the J gene lost 2 bases, with 21 bases spanning the gap. CDR3 loop: CASSLNGQRRANTEAFF. The DNA of the CDR3 is TGCGCCAGCAGCCTAAACGGGCAGCGGAGGGCAAACACTGAAGCTTTCTTT.

Only one count was recorded for this clonotype. This chain joins TRBV5-1 and TRBJ1-1; the D gene is possibly TRBD1 (5 bases). Germline loops: CDR1 SGHRS, CDR2 YFSETQ. V was shortened by 2 bases and J by 2 bases, with 10 bases between the two germline ends. This CDR3 comprises 14 residues. CDR3 nucleotide sequence: TGCGCCAGCAGCTTAGTGGGGGACAACACTGAAGCTTTCTTT. This translates into CASSLVGDNTEAFF.

The genes are TRBV7-3 and TRBJ2-4, with 8 bases matching TRBD1. Germline CDR1 reads SGHTA; CDR2 reads FQGTGA. The CDR3 runs 16 residues. J lost 6 bases, V lost 1 base, and 8 bases had no gene match. The CDR3 region has the DNA TGTGCCAGCAGCTTAATACGAACAGGGGGTACAAACATTCAGTACTTC. This translates into CASSLIRTGGTNIQYF.

This chain connects TRBV7-3 to TRBJ2-1; weak D call: TRBD1 (5 bases). CDR1 SGHTA and CDR2 FQGTGA come from the germline V gene. This CDR3 contains 15 residues. The V and J ends lost 2 bases and 10 bases respectively, with 18 bases between them. DNA for the CDR3: TGTGCCAGCAGCTTACACTTGACAGCCCGAGGAGAGCAGTTCTTC. This sequence encodes CASSLHLTARGEQFF.

The chain has TRBV5-4 and TRBJ2-3; D remains unclear. Trimming shortened V by 3 bases and J by 1 base, and 6 bases separated the two germline ends. Germline CDR1 is SGHNT and CDR2 is YYREEE (reference sequence). This CDR3 is 13 amino acids long. The CDR3 is CASSSKGTDTQYF. Written as DNA, the CDR3 is TGTGCCAGCAGCTCGAAGGGCACAGATACGCAGTATTTT.

This chain connects TRBV30 to TRBJ1-1, with D possibly TRBD1 on 5 matching bases. The CDR3 is 13 residues long. Germline-derived CDR1 and CDR2 are GTSNPN and SVGIG (reference sequence). The V end lost 2 bases, the J end lost 6 bases, and 13 bases lay between the germline ends. The CDR3 here is CAWSSRGPPEAFF. The CDR3 DNA reads TGTGCCTGGAGTTCCCGGGGACCCCCTGAAGCTTTCTTT.

The chain has TRBV27 and TRBJ1-2; D is possibly TRBD1 (6 bases). The CDR3 has 14 amino acids. Deletions cut 5 bases from V and 2 bases from J, with 12 bases between. The germline V gene encodes CDR1 MNHEY and CDR2 SMNVEV (reference sequence). The CDR3 reads CASSATGQNYGYTF. In DNA form, the CDR3 reads TGTGCCAGCAGTGCGACAGGACAGAACTATGGCTACACCTTC.

The rearrangement joins TRBV18 to TRBJ1-5, with D perhaps matching TRBD1 (6 bases). The CDR3 has 14 amino acids. Trimming removed 1 base at V and 5 bases at J, with 9 bases between. Germline V CDR1 and CDR2: KGHSH, LQKENI. CDR3 sequence: CASSPQGDDQPQHF. The CDR3 coding sequence is TGTGCCAGCTCACCACAGGGGGACGATCAGCCCCAGCATTTT.

The CDR3 DNA reads TGTGCCAGCAGCTTAGTAGCGGGATCGGCTTTCTTT. Residues: CASSLVAGSAFF. This chain uses TRBV7-8 with TRBJ1-1; the D is unclear. CDR1 is SGHVS, CDR2 FQNEAQ, per germline. Between the trimmed V and J ends, which lost 1 base and 11 bases, there was a span of 11 bases. CDR3 length equals 12 residues.

The chain uses TRBV7-6 and TRBJ2-7; 9 nucleotides match TRBD1. The CDR3 sequence is 16 residues long. CDR1 SGHVS and CDR2 FNYEAQ come from the germline V gene. Germline trimming cut 5 bases from V and 2 bases from J; bases unmatched to any gene: 10. The CDR3 here is CASSPQTGQGAYEQYF. CDR3 DNA: TGTGCCAGCAGCCCTCAAACGGGACAGGGTGCCTACGAGCAGTACTTC.

V gene TRBV10-3 combines with J gene TRBJ2-7; D is possibly TRBD2 (5 bases). The CDR3 spans 14 residues. Trimming took off 4 bases at V and 3 bases at J, with 13 bases between the two ends. Per the germline V gene, CDR1 is ENHRY and CDR2 is SYGVKD. The CDR3 here is CAISARADNYEQYF. The CDR3 DNA is TGTGCCATCAGTGCAAGAGCGGATAACTACGAGCAGTACTTC.

This clonotype was picked up one time. V and J are TRBV5-1 and TRBJ1-2, with 7 bases matching TRBD1. The CDR3 is 12 amino acids. CDR1 and CDR2 (germline): SGHRS, YFSETQ. Trimming at V came to 2 bases and at J to 6 bases, leaving 1 base not matched to a gene. The CDR3 nucleotides are TGCGCCAGCAGCTTTCAGGGGGATGGCTACACCTTC. Its protein product is CASSFQGDGYTF.

The rearrangement uses TRBV6-2 or TRBV6-3 and TRBJ1-1, with D perhaps matching TRBD1 (6 bases). Trimming cost V 6 bases and J 2 bases, with 13 bases left between them. In germline, CDR1 is MNHEY, CDR2 SVGEGT. The CDR3 runs to 14 residues. The DNA of the CDR3 is TGTGCCAGCAGCTACGACGGGGGCAACACTGAAGCTTTCTTT. Protein sequence: CASSYDGGNTEAFF.

This chain uses TRBV4-1 with TRBJ2-7; 10 bases match TRBD1. Germline assignment: CDR1 MGHRA and CDR2 YSYEKL. The J segment lost 4 bases and the V segment lost 2 bases, leaving 11 bases of the junction unmatched. The CDR3 runs 17 residues. Here the CDR3 DNA reads TGCGCCAGCAGCCAACCAACCGCGACAGGGGGCACTTACGAGCAGTACTTC. This codes for CASSQPTATGGTYEQYF.

V gene TRBV3-1 combines with J gene TRBJ1-5; 9 bases map to TRBD1. Germline CDR1 reads LGHDT; CDR2 reads YNNKEL (reference sequence). This CDR3 spans 18 amino acids. V lost 4 bases and J lost 0; bases outside the gene matches: 10. The CDR3 nucleotides are TGTGCCAGCAGCCCCTCCGGGACAGGGTTTTATAGCAATCAGCCCCAGCATTTT. Encoded protein: CASSPSGTGFYSNQPQHF.

CDR3 residues: CASSLGLGADTQYF. The CDR3 DNA sequence: TGCGCCAGCAGCTTGGGCCTTGGGGCAGATACGCAGTATTTT. J is TRBJ2-3 and V is TRBV5-1; D call uncertain. V was cut by 0 bases and J by 4 bases, with 9 bases left in between. Germline V gene sequence: CDR1 SGHRS, CDR2 YFSETQ. This CDR3 comprises 14 residues.

The V and J genes are TRBV3-1 and TRBJ2-1; 12 bases agree with TRBD2. The CDR3 covers 14 residues. Unmatched junction bases numbered 4, after V lost 6 bases and J lost 7 bases. The germline CDR1 and CDR2 sequences are LGHDT and YNNKEL (reference sequence). The CDR3 protein is CASSTSGRLNEQFF. The DNA of the CDR3 is TGTGCCAGCAGTACTAGCGGGAGGTTGAATGAGCAGTTCTTC.

The chain couples TRBV4-2 to TRBJ1-5, with D maybe TRBD1 (5 bases). V shed 1 base and J shed 0 bases, with 13 bases lying between them. The germline V gene has CDR1 LGHNA and CDR2 YNFKEQ. The CDR3 has 17 residues. The CDR3 nucleotides read TGTGCCAGCAGCCAAGCTAAGGGGACCGATAGCAATCAGCCCCAGCATTTT. Translating it yields CASSQAKGTDSNQPQHF.

This chain uses TRBV18 with TRBJ1-2; TRBD1 matches at 9 bases. The CDR3 sequence is 18 residues long. CDR1 KGHSH and CDR2 LQKENI come from the germline V gene. Germline trimming cut 3 bases from V and 4 bases from J; bases unmatched to any gene: 15. CDR3 sequence reads: CASSPFVDRGPRSYGYTF. In nucleotides, the CDR3 is TGTGCCAGCTCACCCTTCGTGGACAGGGGTCCTAGAAGCTATGGCTACACCTTC.

V is TRBV7-8 and J is TRBJ1-2, with TRBD1 as a possible D gene (6 bases). Trimming removed 5 bases at V and 6 bases at J, with 19 bases between. Per the germline V gene, CDR1 is SGHVS and CDR2 is FQNEAQ. The CDR3 loop spans 15 amino acids. The CDR3 loop reads CASSIGTGRFDGYTF. Here the CDR3 DNA reads TGTGCCAGCAGCATAGGCACAGGGAGATTCGATGGCTACACCTTC.